The 25 T cell receptor beta chains given below trace back to one sample, sequenced in a study of blood T cell repertoires in COVID-19. Sequenced by immunoSEQ multiplex PCR; TCRdb stores in-frame clones only, minus some. The sample shows approximately 300,000 clones, approximately 89% of them seen only once. The specimen was PBMCs or T cells enriched from blood (not recorded which). The receptors shown here come from a woman aged 30 to 39 who had recovered from COVID-19.

The chain links TRBV3-1 (or the pseudogene TRBV3-2) to TRBJ2-5, with 12 bases that match TRBD2. The V segment lost 4 bases and the J segment 0 bases; nucleotides outside the gene matches: 15. The CDR3 has 20 residues. Germline CDR1 is LGHDT and CDR2 is YNNKEL (reference sequence). This CDR3 is CASSPRSGGLAGWYQETQYF. In DNA, the CDR3 is TGTGCCAGCAGCCCGAGAAGCGGAGGACTAGCGGGATGGTACCAAGAGACCCAGTACTTC.

This chain links TRBV18 with TRBJ2-7, with 7 bases fitting TRBD1. V lost 6 bases and J lost 2; bases outside the gene matches: 10. Germline V gene lookup returns CDR1 KGHSH and CDR2 LQKENI. The CDR3 loop spans 15 amino acids. The CDR3: CASSQTGKATYEQYF. The CDR3, as DNA: TGTGCCAGCTCGCAGACAGGGAAAGCAACCTACGAGCAGTACTTC.

The chain recombines TRBV29-1 with TRBJ1-1, with 7 bases lining up with TRBD1. The ends lost 7 bases at V and 2 bases at J; junction bases unmatched: 7. CDR3 size: 13 residues. Per the germline V gene, CDR1 is SQVTM and CDR2 is ANQGSEA. The CDR3 loop is CSASGQQNTEAFF. The CDR3 coding sequence is TGCAGCGCCTCGGGACAGCAAAACACTGAAGCTTTCTTT.

The chain employs TRBV19 and TRBJ1-5, with D hard to call. Germline V gives CDR1 LNHDA, CDR2 SQIVND (reference sequence). With 5 bases removed from V and 0 bases from J, the gap between germline ends came to 11 bases. The length of the CDR3 is 15 residues. DNA for the CDR3: TGTGCCAGTAGTCCCTCATACTATAGCAATCAGCCCCAGCATTTT. Protein product: CASSPSYYSNQPQHF.

This chain joins TRBV28 and TRBJ2-7, with 7 nucleotides matching TRBD2. Unmatched junction bases numbered 8, after V lost 6 bases and J lost 0 bases. This CDR3 has 15 amino acids. The germline V gene encodes CDR1 MDHEN and CDR2 SYDVKM. This CDR3 reads CASRYHGGSSYEQYF. The DNA for the CDR3 is TGTGCCAGCAGGTACCACGGCGGGAGCTCCTACGAGCAGTACTTC.

The rearrangement joins TRBV4-3 to TRBJ2-7; TRBD2 matches at 8 bases. The ends lost 0 bases at V and 4 bases at J; junction bases unmatched: 8. The length of the CDR3 is 16 residues. The germline V gene has CDR1 LGHNA and CDR2 YSLEER. DNA of the CDR3: TGCGCCAGCAGCCAAGATTTAGCGGGATTCACTTACGAGCAGTACTTC. It codes for CASSQDLAGFTYEQYF.

The chain recombines TRBV7-9 with TRBJ2-7; D is undetermined. CDR1 SEHNR and CDR2 FQNEAQ come from the germline V gene (reference sequence). The V end was cut by 1 base, the J end by 2 bases, with 9 bases between. The CDR3 sequence is 14 residues long. CDR3 protein: CASSLGAGPYEQYF. The CDR3 region has the DNA TGTGCCAGCAGCTTAGGCGCAGGCCCCTACGAGCAGTACTTC.

The CDR3 DNA follows: TGTGCCAGCAGCTTAGGACAGTATAATTCACCCCTCCACTTT. Translated: CASSLGQYNSPLHF. The chain joins TRBV13 to TRBJ1-6; D is unclear. V was trimmed by 0 bases and J by 4 bases, leaving 4 bases between them. Germline values: CDR1 PRHDT, CDR2 FYEKMQ (reference sequence). CDR3 length: 14 residues.

The gene calls are TRBV5-5 and TRBJ2-3; D is unresolved. Per the germline V gene, CDR1 is SGHKS and CDR2 is YYEKEE (reference sequence). The CDR3 is 15 amino acids. V was pared by 2 bases and J by 1 base, with 11 bases between. The CDR3 region is CASSFYVLGTDTQYF. Here the CDR3 DNA reads TGTGCCAGCAGCTTTTATGTTTTAGGCACAGATACGCAGTATTTT.

This chain links TRBV6-2 or TRBV6-3 with TRBJ1-5, with 10 nucleotides matching TRBD1. J lost 7 bases, V lost 2 bases, and 5 bases had no gene match. The length of the CDR3 is 15 residues. Germline V lookup: CDR1 MNHEY, CDR2 SVGEGT. CDR3: CASSYGTGAEQPQHF. For the CDR3, the DNA is TGTGCCAGCAGTTACGGGACAGGGGCAGAGCAGCCCCAGCATTTT.

This chain uses TRBV27 with TRBJ1-3; no firm D call. Trimming shortened V by 0 bases and J by 4 bases, and 10 bases separated the two germline ends. The germline V gene has CDR1 MNHEY and CDR2 SMNVEV (reference sequence). CDR3 size: 15 residues. The CDR3 is CASSLSSGTGNTIYF. CDR3 bases: TGTGCCAGCAGTTTATCGTCGGGAACAGGAAACACCATATATTTT.

The chain employs TRBV3-1 (or the pseudogene TRBV3-2) and TRBJ1-5, with 8 bases matching TRBD1. The CDR3 is 17 residues long. Germline assignment: CDR1 LGHDT and CDR2 YNNKEL (reference sequence). V gave up 5 bases and J gave up 0 bases; unmatched junction bases: 9. The chain's CDR3 is CASSAQGEDYSNQPQHF. In nucleotides, the CDR3 is TGTGCCAGCAGCGCACAGGGGGAGGATTATAGCAATCAGCCCCAGCATTTT.

The rearrangement uses TRBV30 and TRBJ2-1, with 12 positions matching TRBD2. Germline V gene data show CDR1 as GTSNPN and CDR2 as SVGIG (reference sequence). Trimming cost V 3 bases and J 10 bases; bases outside gene matches: 7. This CDR3 has 14 amino acids. CDR3 DNA sequence: TGTGCCTGGAGCCGGACTAGCGGGATTGGAGAGCAGTTCTTC. Translating gives CAWSRTSGIGEQFF.

This sequence joins TRBV28 and TRBJ1-5; tentative D call: TRBD1 (6 bases). Germline V CDR1 and CDR2: MDHEN, SYDVKM. The CDR3 contains 14 residues. V was shortened by 6 bases and J by 6 bases, with 15 bases between the two germline ends. The CDR3 is CASRLNGGLQPQHF. The CDR3 DNA reads TGTGCCAGCAGACTCAATGGGGGCCTTCAGCCCCAGCATTTT.

This chain uses TRBV29-1 with TRBJ1-2, with D tentatively TRBD1 (5 bases). Trimming removed 3 bases at V and 8 bases at J, with 10 bases between. Germline-derived CDR1 and CDR2 are SQVTM and ANQGSEA. The CDR3 consists of 11 residues. The CDR3 DNA sequence: TGCAGCGTTGAGGTAGGGGCCGGCTACACCTTC. Its protein product is CSVEVGAGYTF.

The chain combines TRBV5-1 with TRBJ2-5; 10 bases agree with TRBD1. Unmatched junction bases numbered 9, after V lost 2 bases and J lost 5 bases. The germline CDR1 and CDR2 sequences are SGHRS and YFSETQ. This CDR3 spans 16 amino acids. CDR3 DNA: TGCGCCAGCAGCTTTAAGGGGACAGGGGTAGGGGAGACCCAGTACTTC. Translated, it gives CASSFKGTGVGETQYF.

This chain joins TRBV18 and TRBJ2-3, with no clear D. CDR1 is KGHSH and CDR2 is LQKENI in the germline V gene. V lost 0 bases, J lost 2 bases, and 6 bases lay in between. This CDR3 is built from 14 residues. The CDR3 nucleotides read TGTGCCAGCTCACCACCGTCCTTCACAGATACGCAGTATTTT. It specifies CASSPPSFTDTQYF.

This chain uses TRBV24-1 with TRBJ2-3; 7 bases are a match to TRBD2. After removal of 9 bases from V and 5 bases from J, the junction contained 7 bases not matched to a gene. The germline gives CDR1 KGHDR, CDR2 SFDVKD. This CDR3 comprises 13 residues. The CDR3 DNA reads TGTGCCACCGGGGGGAGGGAGGGAGATACGCAGTATTTT. Amino acid sequence: CATGGREGDTQYF.

This chain connects TRBV10-3 to TRBJ2-1; the D is unclear. Per the germline V gene, CDR1 is ENHRY and CDR2 is SYGVKD. The V end lost 4 bases, the J end lost 6 bases, and 4 bases lay between the germline ends. There are 11 residues in the CDR3. This CDR3 reads CAISAGNEQFF. The CDR3 DNA reads TGTGCCATCAGTGCGGGCAATGAGCAGTTCTTC.

The rearrangement links TRBV5-1 to TRBJ2-7, with 8 bases that match TRBD2. CDR3 size: 12 residues. Germline V gene sequence: CDR1 SGHRS, CDR2 YFSETQ. With 5 bases clipped from V and 4 bases from J, the junction kept 2 bases outside the gene matches. The CDR3 sequence: CASRAGVYEQYF. In DNA form, the CDR3 reads TGCGCCAGCAGAGCGGGAGTGTACGAGCAGTACTTC.

The V and J genes are TRBV3-1 (or the pseudogene TRBV3-2) and TRBJ2-3, with 7 nucleotides matching TRBD2. Germline CDR1 LGHDT, CDR2 YNNKEL (reference sequence). The ends lost 1 base at V and 8 bases at J; junction bases unmatched: 18. The CDR3 sequence is 18 residues long. CDR3 DNA: TGTGCCAGCAGCCAAGGGGTCATCTGGGGGGGTAAAGAGGGTACGCAGTATTTT. Protein product: CASSQGVIWGGKEGTQYF.

The chain uses TRBV27 and TRBJ1-5; TRBD1 might be the D (6 bases). This CDR3 is 14 amino acids long. Germline CDR1 MNHEY, CDR2 SMNVEV (reference sequence). The V end was cut by 2 bases, the J end by 5 bases, with 10 bases between. The CDR3 region has the DNA TGTGCCAGCAGTTTAGGGGGCAGCCATCAGCCCCAGCATTTT. Its protein product is CASSLGGSHQPQHF.

This clone has more than one count but fewer than ten. This chain uses TRBV30 with TRBJ1-5; 10 bases are shared with TRBD1. The CDR3 runs 17 residues. Per germline, CDR1 GTSNPN and CDR2 SVGIG (reference sequence). Trimming took 0 bases from V and 1 from J; bases not matched to a gene: 6. The CDR3 nucleotides read TGTGCCTGGAGTGTACCCTCGGGACAGGGGAGCAATCAGCCCCAGCATTTT. This gives the protein CAWSVPSGQGSNQPQHF.

The rearrangement joins TRBV10-2 to TRBJ2-3; D gene unclear. V lost 3 bases, J lost 1 base, and 11 bases lay in between. CDR1 and CDR2 from the germline V gene are WSHSY and SAAADI. The CDR3 length is 15 residues. In nucleotides, the CDR3 is TGCGCCAGCAGTGAACGAAGCTTGGGCACAGATACGCAGTATTTT. It encodes CASSERSLGTDTQYF.

The chain is built from TRBV6-2 or TRBV6-3 and TRBJ2-7; 12 nucleotides agree with TRBD2. The J segment lost 5 bases and the V segment lost 5 bases, leaving 10 bases of the junction unmatched. CDR1 and CDR2 from the germline V gene are MNHEY and SVGEGT. This CDR3 has 16 residues. The CDR3 DNA reads TGTGCCAGCAGTCCCCGGCCGGGACTAGCGGGCCACGAGCAGTACTTC. It is translated as CASSPRPGLAGHEQYF.